This is a list of T cell receptor beta chains from one sample in a study of T cell clonotyping in hematopoietic cell transplantation. The protocol was immunoSEQ multiplex PCR, while the TCRdb copy is restricted to in-frame clones and leaves out a portion. This sample has around 80,000 clones; 95% to 97% occur once, and the top ten carry roughly 1.7%. Material: peripheral blood mononuclear cells, obtained before stem cell transplant. Receptor source: a woman aged 45-59 years with acute myeloid leukemia. Some clones in this sample may be carry-over from other donors' samples. Both conserved end residues are part of each CDR3. D genes are given only for firm matches. Clone size is given for some rows only: seen once, a few or many times, or a class if the clone is expanded.

>13|-|TRBV2|-|TRBJ2-3
CASREDNTDTQYF
TGTGCCAGCAGGGAAGACAACACAGATACGCAGTATTTT
>21|TRBD1|TRBV4-1|few|TRBJ2-3
CASSQGGLATGKDFSTDTQYF
TGCGCCAGCAGCCAAGGTGGGTTAGCGACAGGGAAGGACTTTAGCACAGATACGCAGTATTTT
>12|-|TRBV6-1|-|TRBJ2-7
CASRDYSYEQYF
TGTGCCAGCAGGGACTACTCCTACGAGCAGTACTTC
>15|TRBD1|TRBV29-1|-|TRBJ2-7
CSVGRDRGGTYEQYF
TGCAGCGTTGGCCGGGACAGGGGTGGGACCTACGAGCAGTACTTC
>13|-|TRBV28|-|TRBJ1-1
CASSLSGAGRAFF
TGTGCCAGCAGTTTATCAGGTGCCGGTAGGGCTTTCTTT
>13|-|TRBV5-1|-|TRBJ1-6
CASSLGGNSPLHF
TGCGCCAGCAGCTTGGGAGGGAATTCACCCCTCCACTTT
>16|TRBD2|TRBV9|-|TRBJ2-3
CASSGSGGHNTDTQYF
TGTGCCAGCAGCGGTAGCGGGGGGCATAACACAGATACGCAGTATTTT
>14|TRBD1|TRBV5-1|-|TRBJ2-3
CASSLGQGADTQYF
TGCGCCAGCAGCTTGGGACAGGGGGCAGATACGCAGTATTTT
>14|TRBD2|TRBV5-1|-|TRBJ2-3
CASSFSGDTDTQYF
TGCGCCAGCAGCTTTAGCGGGGACACAGATACGCAGTATTTT
>14|-|TRBV30|-|TRBJ2-7
CAWSVPDAVYEQYF
TGTGCCTGGAGTGTACCGGACGCCGTTTACGAGCAGTACTTC
>16|TRBD2|TRBV6-1|-|TRBJ2-1
CASSAPAGGPHNEQFF
TGTGCCAGCAGTGCGCCAGCGGGAGGGCCTCACAATGAGCAGTTCTTC
>14|-|TRBV25-1|-|TRBJ1-2
CASSAFGTVYGYTF
TGTGCCAGCAGTGCCTTCGGGACGGTCTATGGCTACACCTTC
>17|-|TRBV5-1|-|TRBJ1-3
CASSDGDGSRSGNTIYF
TGCGCCAGCAGCGACGGGGACGGGAGCCGCTCTGGAAACACCATATATTTT
>15|-|TRBV9|-|TRBJ1-2
CASSVAADPRDGYTF
TGTGCCAGCAGCGTAGCAGCAGATCCCAGGGATGGCTACACCTTC
>15|-|TRBV7-6|-|TRBJ2-1
CASSLAGSVNNEQFF
TGTGCCAGCAGCTTAGCGGGGAGCGTCAACAATGAGCAGTTCTTC
>13|-|TRBV6-5|-|TRBJ2-3
CASTGNPGSPGYF
TGTGCCAGCACCGGAAATCCAGGGTCCCCAGGGTATTTT
>17|TRBD2|TRBV11-2|-|TRBJ2-3
CASSLFLAGGFTDTQYF
TGTGCCAGCAGCTTATTCCTAGCGGGGGGTTTCACAGATACGCAGTATTTT
>16|TRBD1|TRBV14|-|TRBJ1-3
CASSRDRFFSGNTIYF
TGTGCCAGCAGCCGGGACAGGTTTTTCTCTGGAAACACCATATATTTT
>13|-|TRBV11-2|few|TRBJ1-1
CASSLEGNTEAFF
TGTGCCAGCAGCTTAGAAGGGAACACTGAAGCTTTCTTT
>12|-|TRBV30|-|TRBJ2-2
CAWSPPTGELFF
TGTGCCTGGAGTCCCCCCACCGGGGAGCTGTTTTTT
>16|TRBD1|TRBV6-1|-|TRBJ1-4
CASSEPPGTGDEKLFF
TGTGCCAGCAGTGAACCCCCTGGGACAGGGGATGAAAAACTGTTTTTT
>16|TRBD1|TRBV19|-|TRBJ1-5
CASRQGHYRSNQPQHF
TGTGCCAGTAGACAGGGGCATTATAGAAGCAATCAGCCCCAGCATTTT
>13|-|TRBV2|-|TRBJ1-5
CASSDERGQPQHF
TGTGCCAGCAGTGACGAGAGGGGTCAGCCCCAGCATTTT
>11|-|TRBV6-5|-|TRBJ1-2
CASISTDGYTF
TGTGCCAGCATTTCAACGGATGGCTACACCTTC
>13|-|TRBV5-1|-|TRBJ1-1
CASSPQVRTEAFF
TGCGCCAGCAGCCCACAAGTGAGGACTGAAGCTTTCTTT
>16|TRBD1|TRBV9|-|TRBJ1-4
CASSCPRQGTNEKLFF
TGTGCCAGCAGCTGCCCCCGACAGGGAACTAATGAAAAACTGTTTTTT
>13|-|TRBV6-6|-|TRBJ1-1
CASSYGDGTEAFF
TGTGCCAGCAGTTACGGGGATGGCACTGAAGCTTTCTTT
>17|TRBD1|TRBV5-5|-|TRBJ1-5
CASSLDYRPGGNQPQHF
TGTGCCAGCAGCTTGGATTATCGGCCAGGGGGGAATCAGCCCCAGCATTTT
>14|TRBD1|TRBV28|-|TRBJ2-5
CASQPQGERETQYF
TGTGCCAGTCAGCCCCAGGGGGAGAGGGAGACCCAGTACTTC
>15|-|TRBV6-6|-|TRBJ1-5
CASSFRAASNQPQHF
TGTGCCAGCAGTTTTCGTGCAGCTAGCAATCAGCCCCAGCATTTT
>16|TRBD1|TRBV5-1|-|TRBJ2-5
CASSLVSGTGQETQYF
TGCGCCAGCAGCTTGGTTTCCGGGACAGGGCAAGAGACCCAGTACTTC
>15|TRBD2|TRBV10-1|-|TRBJ2-7
CASSEQGLAGDEQYF
TGCGCCAGCAGTGAGCAAGGACTAGCGGGAGACGAGCAGTACTTC
>17|TRBD1|TRBV2|-|TRBJ1-1
CASSGEGAIFMNTEAFF
TGTGCCAGCAGTGGGGAGGGGGCGATCTTCATGAACACTGAAGCTTTCTTT
>16|TRBD1|TRBV28|-|TRBJ2-7
CASSLVGPGTAYEQYF
TGTGCCAGCAGTTTGGTCGGCCCCGGGACAGCCTACGAGCAGTACTTC
>15|TRBD2|TRBV6-4|-|TRBJ2-1
CASATGTSGSDEQFF
TGTGCCAGCGCAACCGGGACTAGCGGGAGTGATGAGCAGTTCTTC
>13|-|TRBV5-4|-|TRBJ1-5
CASSPGLNQPQHF
TGTGCCAGCAGCCCCGGACTGAATCAGCCCCAGCATTTT
>15|-|TRBV2|-|TRBJ2-5
CASRSRGGYQETQYF
TGTGCCAGCAGGAGCAGGGGTGGATATCAAGAGACCCAGTACTTC
>14|-|TRBV25-1|-|TRBJ2-7
CASSDEGYSYEQYF
TGTGCCAGCAGTGATGAGGGGTACTCCTACGAGCAGTACTTC
>15|TRBD1|TRBV7-9|-|TRBJ1-2
CASSLRRTTGSGYTF
TGTGCCAGCAGCTTAAGGAGGACGACAGGGAGTGGCTACACCTTC
>14|-|TRBV19|-|TRBJ2-2
CASSATGHSGELFF
TGTGCCAGTAGTGCAACAGGGCACAGCGGGGAGCTGTTTTTT
>11|TRBD1|TRBV20-1|-|TRBJ2-3
CSAGYRGTQYF
TGCAGTGCTGGGTACAGGGGGACGCAGTATTTT
>14|TRBD1|TRBV29-1|-|TRBJ2-2
CSAQGAANTGELFF
TGCAGCGCCCAGGGGGCCGCGAACACCGGGGAGCTGTTTTTT